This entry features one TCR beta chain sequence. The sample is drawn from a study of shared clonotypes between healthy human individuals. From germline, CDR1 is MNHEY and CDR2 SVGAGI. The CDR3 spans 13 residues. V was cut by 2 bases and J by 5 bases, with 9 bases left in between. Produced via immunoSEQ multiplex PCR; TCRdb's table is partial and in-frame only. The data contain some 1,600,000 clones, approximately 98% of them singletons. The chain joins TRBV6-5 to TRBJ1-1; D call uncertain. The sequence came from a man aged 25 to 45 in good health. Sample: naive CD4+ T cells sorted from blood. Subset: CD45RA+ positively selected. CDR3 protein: CASSYRGETEAFF. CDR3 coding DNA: TGTGCCAGCAGTTACCGCGGGGAGACTGAAGCTTTCTTT.